The clone carrying this T cell receptor beta chain was detected once. Specified treatment: randomized to nivolumab then ipilimumab (arm A) or the reverse (arm B). The CDR3 has 14 residues. Per germline, CDR1 SQVTM and CDR2 ANQGSEA. Germline trimming cut 6 bases from V and 4 bases from J; bases unmatched to any gene: 10. Some clones are missing from TCRdb's copy, which holds only in-frame ones; the method was immunoSEQ multiplex PCR. The sample consists of more than 9,500 clones, less than 75% of them appearing once. This sample was taken from a study of sequential checkpoint blockade in melanoma. This receptor was obtained from a human donor with melanoma. The sequencing here drew on CD8+ T cells sorted from blood (inferred from file names), taken from a patient given nivolumab and ipilimumab in sequence. This chain links TRBV29-1 with TRBJ1-1; 8 nucleotides agree with TRBD1. In nucleotides, the CDR3 is TGCAGCGTCCCCGGAGGACAGGGCGGCACTGAAGCTTTCTTT. As protein: CSVPGGQGGTEAFF.